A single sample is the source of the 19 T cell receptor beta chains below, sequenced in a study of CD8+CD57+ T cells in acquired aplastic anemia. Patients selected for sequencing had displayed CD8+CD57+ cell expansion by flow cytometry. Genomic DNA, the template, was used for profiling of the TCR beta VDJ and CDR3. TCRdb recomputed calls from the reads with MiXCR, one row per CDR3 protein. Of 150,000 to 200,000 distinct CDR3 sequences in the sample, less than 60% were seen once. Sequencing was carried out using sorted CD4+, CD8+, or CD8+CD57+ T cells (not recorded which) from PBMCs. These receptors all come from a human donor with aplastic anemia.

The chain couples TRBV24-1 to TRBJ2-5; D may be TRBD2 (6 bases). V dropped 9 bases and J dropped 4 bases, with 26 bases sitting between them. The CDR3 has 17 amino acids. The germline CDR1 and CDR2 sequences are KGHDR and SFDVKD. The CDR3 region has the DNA TGTGCCACCGGAAAGTACCCGGAGGGGTCCAACGGAGAGACCCAGTACTTC. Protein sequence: CATGKYPEGSNGETQYF.

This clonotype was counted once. The CDR3 sequence: CSGQGYSTEAFF. CDR3 nucleotide sequence: TGCAGCGGACAGGGGTATAGCACTGAAGCTTTCTTT. The chain recombines TRBV29-1 with TRBJ1-1; TRBD1 aligns across 8 bases. CDR3 length: 12 amino acids. The V gene end was trimmed by 7 bases and the J gene end by 4 bases; junction bases not matched to a gene: 5. Germline CDR1 reads SQVTM; CDR2 reads ANQGSEA.

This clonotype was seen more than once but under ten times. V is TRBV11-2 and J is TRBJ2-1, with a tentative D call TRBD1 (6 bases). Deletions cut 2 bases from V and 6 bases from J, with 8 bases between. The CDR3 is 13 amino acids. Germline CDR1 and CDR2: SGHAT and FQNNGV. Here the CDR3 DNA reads TGTGCCAGCAGCTTACCAGGGGCCAATGAGCAGTTCTTC. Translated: CASSLPGANEQFF.

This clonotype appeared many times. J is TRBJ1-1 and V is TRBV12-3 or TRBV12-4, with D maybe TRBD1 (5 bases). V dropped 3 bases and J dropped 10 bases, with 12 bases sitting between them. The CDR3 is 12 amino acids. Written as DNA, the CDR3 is TGTGCCAGCAGTTTTTCAGGGACTCGAGCTTTCTTT. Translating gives CASSFSGTRAFF.

The CDR3 DNA reads as TGTGCCAGCAGCTTCCCTAGCGGGGGGGCCATGTATGAGCAGTTCTTC. Encoded protein: CASSFPSGGAMYEQFF. V is TRBV7-3 and J is TRBJ2-1, with TRBD2 identical over 12 bases. The CDR3 runs to 16 residues. Trimming at V came to 3 bases and at J to 8 bases, leaving 8 bases not matched to a gene. Germline CDR1 and CDR2: SGHTA and FQGTGA.

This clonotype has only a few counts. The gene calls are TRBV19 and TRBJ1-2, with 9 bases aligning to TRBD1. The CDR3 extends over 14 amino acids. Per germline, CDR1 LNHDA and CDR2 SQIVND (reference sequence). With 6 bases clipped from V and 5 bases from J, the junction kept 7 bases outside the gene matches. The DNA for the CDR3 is TGTGCCAGTAGCCCCACGGGGACAGGGTATGGCTACACCTTC. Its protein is CASSPTGTGYGYTF.

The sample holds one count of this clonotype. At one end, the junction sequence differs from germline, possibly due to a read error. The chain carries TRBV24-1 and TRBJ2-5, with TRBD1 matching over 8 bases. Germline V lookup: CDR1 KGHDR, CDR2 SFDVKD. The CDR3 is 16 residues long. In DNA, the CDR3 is TGTGCCGCCAGTGACCTATCCGGGACAGGACAAGAGACCCAGTACTTC. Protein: CAASDLSGTGQETQYF.

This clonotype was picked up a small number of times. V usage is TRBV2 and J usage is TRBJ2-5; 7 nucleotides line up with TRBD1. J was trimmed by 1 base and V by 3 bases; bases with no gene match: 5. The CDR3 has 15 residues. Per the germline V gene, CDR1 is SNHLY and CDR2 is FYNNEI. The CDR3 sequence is CASSEVRTGQETQYF. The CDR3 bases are TGTGCCAGCAGTGAGGTCCGGACAGGCCAAGAGACCCAGTACTTC.

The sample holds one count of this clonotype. For the CDR3, the DNA is TGCGCCAGCAAACAGGGGGTGGGAGATACGCAGTATTTT. This gives the protein CASKQGVGDTQYF. The rearrangement joins TRBV10-1 to TRBJ2-3; 8 bases agree with TRBD1. The CDR3 consists of 13 residues. Germline loops: CDR1 WNHNN, CDR2 SYGVQD (reference sequence). V shed 7 bases and J 5 bases; nucleotides not matched to a gene: 5.

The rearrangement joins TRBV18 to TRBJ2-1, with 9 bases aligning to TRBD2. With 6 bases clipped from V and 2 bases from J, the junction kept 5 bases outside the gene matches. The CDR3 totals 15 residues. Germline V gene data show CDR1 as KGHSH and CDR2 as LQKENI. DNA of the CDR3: TGTGCCAGCTCGCAGACTAGCGGAACCTACAATGAGCAGTTCTTC. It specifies CASSQTSGTYNEQFF.

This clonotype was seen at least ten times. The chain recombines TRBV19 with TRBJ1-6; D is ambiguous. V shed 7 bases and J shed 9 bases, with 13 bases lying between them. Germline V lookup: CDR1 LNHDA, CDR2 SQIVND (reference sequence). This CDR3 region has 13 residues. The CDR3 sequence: CASTSTGASPLHF. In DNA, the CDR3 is TGTGCCAGTACCTCAACGGGTGCTTCACCCCTCCACTTT.

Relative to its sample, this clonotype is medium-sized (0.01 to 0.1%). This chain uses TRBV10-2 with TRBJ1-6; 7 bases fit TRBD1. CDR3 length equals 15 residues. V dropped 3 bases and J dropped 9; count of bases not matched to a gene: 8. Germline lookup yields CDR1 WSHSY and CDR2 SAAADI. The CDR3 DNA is TGCGCCAGCAGTGAAGGGGGCAGGGTTGCTTCACCCCTCCACTTT. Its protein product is CASSEGGRVASPLHF.

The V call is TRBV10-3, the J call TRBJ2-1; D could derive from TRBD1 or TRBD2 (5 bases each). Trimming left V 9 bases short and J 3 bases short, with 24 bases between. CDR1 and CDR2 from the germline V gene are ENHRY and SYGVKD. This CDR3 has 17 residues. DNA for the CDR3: TGTGCCATGTCAGACCTTCCCGGGACCAGCGGCTACAATGAGCAGTTCTTC. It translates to CAMSDLPGTSGYNEQFF.

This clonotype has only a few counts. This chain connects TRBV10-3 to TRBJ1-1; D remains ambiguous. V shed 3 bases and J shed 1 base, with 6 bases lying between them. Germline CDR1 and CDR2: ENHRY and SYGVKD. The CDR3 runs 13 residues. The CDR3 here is CAISEGGNTEAFF. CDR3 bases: TGTGCCATCAGTGAAGGAGGGAACACTGAAGCTTTCTTT.

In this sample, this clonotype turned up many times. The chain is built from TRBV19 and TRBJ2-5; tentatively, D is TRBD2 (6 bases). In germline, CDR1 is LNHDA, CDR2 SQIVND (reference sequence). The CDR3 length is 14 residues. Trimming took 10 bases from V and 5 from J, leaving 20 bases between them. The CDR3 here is CATQSEGMGETQYF. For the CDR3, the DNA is TGTGCCACCCAATCGGAGGGGATGGGCGAGACCCAGTACTTC.

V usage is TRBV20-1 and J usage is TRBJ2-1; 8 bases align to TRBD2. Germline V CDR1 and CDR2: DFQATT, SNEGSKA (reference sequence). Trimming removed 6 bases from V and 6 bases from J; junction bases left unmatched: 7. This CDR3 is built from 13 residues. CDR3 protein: CSASLAGTNEQFF. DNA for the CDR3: TGCAGTGCCAGCCTAGCGGGTACCAATGAGCAGTTCTTC.

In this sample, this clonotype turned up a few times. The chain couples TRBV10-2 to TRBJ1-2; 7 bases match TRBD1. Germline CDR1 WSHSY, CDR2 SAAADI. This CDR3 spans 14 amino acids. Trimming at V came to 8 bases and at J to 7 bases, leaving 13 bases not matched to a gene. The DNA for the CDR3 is TGCGCCAGCTGCTTGACAGGGAGAGAATTTGGCTACACCTTC. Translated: CASCLTGREFGYTF.

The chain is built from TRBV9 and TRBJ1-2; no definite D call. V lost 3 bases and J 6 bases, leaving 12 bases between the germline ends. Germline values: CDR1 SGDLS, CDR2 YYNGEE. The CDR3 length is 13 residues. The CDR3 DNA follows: TGTGCCAGCAGCGATGGGGATTTGGATGGCTACACCTTC. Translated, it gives CASSDGDLDGYTF.

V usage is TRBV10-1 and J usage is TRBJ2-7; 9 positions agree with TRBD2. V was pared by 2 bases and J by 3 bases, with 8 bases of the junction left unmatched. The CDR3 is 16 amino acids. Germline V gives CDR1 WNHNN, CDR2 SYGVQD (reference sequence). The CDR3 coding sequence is TGCGCCAGCAGTGAGGCTCCTAGCGGGGTGAACTACGAGCAGTACTTC. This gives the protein CASSEAPSGVNYEQYF.